A selection of T cell receptor beta chains follows, all from one sample in a study of blood T cell repertoires in COVID-19. Some clones are missing from TCRdb's copy, which holds only in-frame ones; the method was immunoSEQ multiplex PCR. The sample carries 88,000 or so clones, 85% recorded once. Specimen: peripheral blood. Receptors originate from a man aged 55 to 69 with acute or convalescent COVID-19. Both conserved end residues are part of each CDR3. The D gene is left open where the match is weak. The listing skips clone size in some rows; elsewhere it reads once, few, many or a size class.

d_call: .; clone_size: .; v_call: TRBV9; j_call: TRBJ1-3; cdr3_nt: TGTGCCAGCAGCGTAGGGGCTGAGGTGTGGGGGCGCTCTGGAAACACCATATATTTT; cdr3_aa: CASSVGAEVWGRSGNTIYF
d_call: .; clone_size: .; v_call: TRBV6-1; j_call: TRBJ2-5; cdr3_nt: TGTGCCAGCAGTGAAGCGAATGAACGTGTCTCCCCGCGATGGACCCAGTACTTC; cdr3_aa: CASSEANERVSPRWTQYF
d_call: .; clone_size: few; v_call: TRBV5-1; j_call: TRBJ1-1; cdr3_nt: TGCGCCAGCAGCTTGTCCTTTTGGGGGCAGGCTGAAGCTTTCTTT; cdr3_aa: CASSLSFWGQAEAFF
d_call: .; clone_size: .; v_call: TRBV7-9; j_call: TRBJ1-4; cdr3_nt: TGTGCCAGCAGCCCTCCCGGGACTACTAATGAAAAACTGTTTTTT; cdr3_aa: CASSPPGTTNEKLFF
d_call: .; clone_size: .; v_call: TRBV6-2/TRBV6-3; j_call: TRBJ2-3; cdr3_nt: TGTGCCAGCAGTTATCCCCCCGGAGATACGCAGTATTTT; cdr3_aa: CASSYPPGDTQYF
d_call: .; clone_size: .; v_call: TRBV7-9; j_call: TRBJ1-2; cdr3_nt: TGTGCCAGCAGCTTCTCGGAGAACTATGGCTACACCTTC; cdr3_aa: CASSFSENYGYTF
d_call: .; clone_size: .; v_call: TRBV4-2; j_call: TRBJ1-2; cdr3_nt: TGTGCCAGCAGCCAAGGTGGCGGGGCAGTGAGCTACACCTTC; cdr3_aa: CASSQGGGAVSYTF
d_call: TRBD1; clone_size: few; v_call: TRBV23-1; j_call: TRBJ2-1; cdr3_nt: TGCGCCAGCCCACCGGAGACAGGGGACAATGAGCAGTTCTTC; cdr3_aa: CASPPETGDNEQFF
d_call: .; clone_size: .; v_call: TRBV4-1; j_call: TRBJ2-3; cdr3_nt: TGCGCCAGCAGCATTCAAGGCAGGAGGACAGATACGCAGTATTTT; cdr3_aa: CASSIQGRRTDTQYF
d_call: .; clone_size: .; v_call: TRBV5-8; j_call: TRBJ2-2; cdr3_nt: TGTGCCAGCAGCTTAGTTCGGGCCGGGGAGCTGTTTTTT; cdr3_aa: CASSLVRAGELFF